Listed below are T cell receptor beta chains from one sample, sequenced in a study of shared clonotypes between healthy human individuals. Generated by immunoSEQ multiplex PCR, the TCRdb table keeps only in-frame clones and is missing some. The sample lists around 200,000 clones, approximately 70% occurring once. The sample comprised memory CD4+ T cells sorted from blood. The receptors here all came from a man in his thirties or forties in good health. The CDR3 runs from the conserved cysteine through the conserved F or W. The D gene is left open where the match is weak. Some rows have no size entry. The others give once, few or many, or a class for an expanded clone.

>TRBJ2-5|-|-|TRBV9
CASSVAGETQYF
TGTGCCAGCAGCGTAGCGGGGGAGACCCAGTACTTC
>TRBJ2-1|-|-|TRBV7-2
CASTDRRPSYNEQFF
TGTGCCAGCACCGATCGTAGGCCCTCCTACAATGAGCAGTTCTTC
>TRBJ2-1|-|-|TRBV25-1
CASSEGQSRSYNEQFF
TGTGCCAGCAGTGAAGGACAGTCGCGCTCCTACAATGAGCAGTTCTTC
>TRBJ2-2|-|TRBD2|TRBV27
CASRGLAGGPTGELFF
TGTGCCAGCAGAGGACTAGCGGGAGGGCCTACCGGGGAGCTGTTTTTT
>TRBJ1-2|-|-|TRBV6-1
CASSEEFLIGGGYTF
TGTGCCAGCAGTGAAGAGTTTTTAATTGGGGGCGGCTACACCTTC
>TRBJ2-7|-|-|TRBV30
CAWSSLGTDYYEQYF
TGTGCCTGGAGTTCTCTCGGGACGGATTACTACGAGCAGTACTTC
>TRBJ1-4|many|-|TRBV6-5
CASRRQENEKLFF
TGTGCCAGCAGAAGACAGGAGAATGAAAAACTGTTTTTT
>TRBJ2-2|-|TRBD1|TRBV5-1
CASSFSGQENTGELFF
TGCGCCAGCAGCTTTTCCGGACAGGAGAACACCGGGGAGCTGTTTTTT
>TRBJ1-1|-|TRBD1|TRBV6-5
CASSYSGQGLNTEAFF
TGTGCCAGCAGTTACTCGGGACAGGGGTTAAACACTGAAGCTTTCTTT
>TRBJ2-6|-|-|TRBV25-1
CASSGWTGSGANVLTF
TGTGCCAGCAGTGGATGGACGGGGTCTGGGGCCAACGTCCTGACTTTC
>TRBJ2-3|-|-|TRBV29-1
CSVESGERDTQYF
TGCAGCGTTGAGTCCGGGGAACGCGATACGCAGTATTTT
>TRBJ2-1|-|TRBD2|TRBV2
CASRLGTGRGGYNEQFF
TGTGCCAGCCGTCTAGGGACTGGGCGCGGGGGATACAATGAGCAGTTCTTC
>TRBJ2-5|-|TRBD2|TRBV6-5
CASSFSGRVWETQYF
TGTGCCAGCAGTTTTAGCGGGAGGGTGTGGGAGACCCAGTACTTC
>TRBJ2-7|-|-|TRBV7-2
CASSAAGSSYEQYF
TGTGCCAGCAGCGCAGCAGGGAGCTCCTACGAGCAGTACTTC
>TRBJ1-2|-|-|TRBV25-1
CASSVEGKNYGYTF
TGTGCCAGCAGTGTCGAGGGGAAGAACTATGGCTACACCTTC
>TRBJ2-5|once|-|TRBV18
CASSRQETQYF
TGTGCCAGCTCACGCCAAGAGACCCAGTACTTC
>TRBJ1-4|-|-|TRBV9
CASSARGDTQNEKLFF
TGTGCCAGCAGCGCCCGAGGGGACACACAGAATGAAAAACTGTTTTTT
>TRBJ2-5|-|-|TRBV2
CASRRGETQYF
TGTGCCAGCAGAAGAGGAGAGACCCAGTACTTC
>TRBJ2-7|-|-|TRBV5-1
CASSTGHLGAYEQYF
TGCGCCAGCAGCACAGGACATTTGGGGGCCTACGAGCAGTACTTC
>TRBJ1-4|-|TRBD1|TRBV11-3
CASSTGQGPNEKLFF
TGTGCCAGCAGCACTGGACAGGGCCCTAATGAAAAACTGTTTTTT
>TRBJ2-1|-|TRBD1|TRBV5-8
CASRSQTGRNEQFF
TGTGCCAGCAGATCCCAGACAGGGAGAAATGAGCAGTTCTTC
>TRBJ1-2|many|TRBD1|TRBV10-2
CASSPDRVSGYTF
TGCGCCAGCAGTCCGGACAGGGTCTCTGGCTACACCTTC
>TRBJ1-5|-|TRBD1|TRBV27
CASSRTGTSQPQHF
TGTGCCAGCAGTAGGACAGGGACGAGCCAGCCCCAGCATTTT
>TRBJ2-2|-|TRBD2|TRBV7-2
CASSFGTTYTGELFF
TGTGCCAGCAGCTTCGGGACTACATACACCGGGGAGCTGTTTTTT
>TRBJ2-7|-|-|TRBV2
CASTEGIGRSSYEQYF
TGTGCCAGCACGGAGGGTATCGGGCGGAGCTCCTACGAGCAGTACTTC
>TRBJ2-3|-|TRBD2|TRBV11-2
CASSLRGFGTDTQYF
TGTGCCAGCAGCCTGCGGGGGTTTGGCACAGATACGCAGTATTTT
>TRBJ2-4|-|-|TRBV20-1
CSPQGSNIQYF
TGCAGTCCACAGGGAAGTAACATTCAGTACTTC
>TRBJ2-7|-|-|TRBV6-1
CASSDAWGVYEQYF
TGTGCCAGCAGTGACGCATGGGGGGTCTACGAGCAGTACTTC
>TRBJ2-7|-|-|TRBV14
CASSQAGRASYEQYF
TGTGCCAGCAGCCAAGCAGGCAGGGCCTCCTACGAGCAGTACTTC
>TRBJ2-1|-|-|TRBV18
CASSTDFRDEQFF
TGTGCCAGCTCGACTGATTTTCGCGATGAGCAGTTCTTC
>TRBJ2-6|-|-|TRBV13
CASSLASGANVLTF
TGTGCCAGCAGCTTAGCCTCTGGGGCCAACGTCCTGACTTTC
>TRBJ1-2|-|-|TRBV7-2
CASSLAGSHGYTF
TGTGCCAGCAGCTTGGCGGGATCCCATGGCTACACCTTC
>TRBJ2-3|-|TRBD1|TRBV4-1
CASSPWDREADTQYF
TGCGCCAGCAGCCCGTGGGACAGGGAGGCAGATACGCAGTATTTT
>TRBJ2-7|-|-|TRBV7-2
CASSSQRTSYEQYF
TGTGCCAGCAGTTCACAAAGGACTTCTTACGAGCAGTACTTC
>TRBJ2-1|-|TRBD2|TRBV7-9
CAMSSAGGDNEQFF
TGTGCCATGAGTTCAGCGGGAGGGGACAATGAGCAGTTCTTC
>TRBJ2-7|-|-|TRBV18
CASSRSSYEQYF
TGTGCCAGCTCCCGGAGCTCCTACGAGCAGTACTTC
>TRBJ2-1|many|TRBD2|TRBV7-9
CASSLAAGANEQFF
TGTGCCAGCAGCTTAGCGGCGGGAGCTAATGAGCAGTTCTTC
>TRBJ1-5|-|-|TRBV5-6
CASSYSNQPQHF
TGTGCCAGCAGTTATAGCAATCAGCCCCAGCATTTT
>TRBJ1-1|-|TRBD1|TRBV27
CASSSGRGLAFF
TGTGCCAGCAGTTCGGGCAGGGGGCTGGCTTTCTTT
>TRBJ2-5|-|-|TRBV5-6
CASSLTGGADQETQYF
TGTGCCAGCAGCTTGACCGGGGGAGCAGACCAAGAGACCCAGTACTTC
>TRBJ1-4|-|-|TRBV7-2
CASSFFEKLFF
TGTGCCAGCAGCTTTTTTGAAAAACTGTTTTTT
>TRBJ2-7|-|TRBD2|TRBV2
CASRLAGAYEQYF
TGTGCCAGCAGACTAGCGGGGGCCTACGAGCAGTACTTC
>TRBJ2-7|many|TRBD2|TRBV5-6
CASSLAGTWAGEQYF
TGTGCCAGCAGCTTAGCGGGGACTTGGGCAGGCGAGCAGTACTTC
>TRBJ2-7|-|-|TRBV5-1
CASSSVPGREQYF
TGCGCCAGCAGCTCGGTCCCGGGGCGGGAGCAGTACTTC
>TRBJ1-2|-|TRBD1|TRBV28
CASRKGQANYGYTF
TGTGCCAGCAGAAAAGGACAGGCTAACTATGGCTACACCTTC
>TRBJ2-2|-|-|TRBV10-3
CAIRLRDTGELFF
TGTGCCATCAGGCTCAGGGACACCGGGGAGCTGTTTTTT
>TRBJ1-2|-|-|TRBV6-1
CASSDEGGPNYGYTF
TGTGCCAGCAGTGATGAGGGCGGACCTAACTATGGCTACACCTTC
>TRBJ2-3|-|-|TRBV25-1
CASSGELTDTQYF
TGTGCCAGCAGTGGGGAGTTAACAGATACGCAGTATTTT
>TRBJ1-3|-|TRBD1|TRBV6-5
CASRDRGYSGNTIYF
TGTGCCAGCAGGGACAGGGGTTACTCTGGAAACACCATATATTTT
>TRBJ2-1|-|-|TRBV29-1
CSVVGSNRLYNEQFF
TGCAGCGTTGTGGGTAGTAATCGTCTGTACAATGAGCAGTTCTTC
>TRBJ2-3|-|-|TRBV7-6
CASSFSQGRTDTQYF
TGTGCCAGCAGCTTTTCCCAGGGCCGTACAGATACGCAGTATTTT
>TRBJ2-5|-|-|TRBV18
CASSPLTTGQETQYF
TGTGCCAGCTCACCGTTAACGACAGGCCAAGAGACCCAGTACTTC
>TRBJ1-2|few|TRBD1|TRBV7-8
CASSEGADTNYGYTF
TGTGCCAGCAGCGAGGGGGCGGACACCAACTATGGCTACACCTTC
>TRBJ2-6|few|-|TRBV10-1
CASSMLIAQSRANVLTF
TGCGCCAGCAGTATGTTGATCGCACAAAGTCGGGCCAACGTCCTGACTTTC
>TRBJ2-7|-|TRBD1|TRBV19
CASSTPGQGTYEQYF
TGTGCCAGTAGTACCCCGGGACAGGGGACGTACGAGCAGTACTTC